The subject of this entry is one T cell receptor (beta chain). Within its sample, this clone is medium-sized (0.01 to 0.1%). The target of this receptor is not known. Base-call qualities are not available, and no considerably larger clone is one nucleotide away. This same CDR3 is encoded by further DNA sequences in the sample. The data were taken from a study of shared clonotypes between healthy human individuals (dated by TCRdb to 2020 to 2021). For the wider study: The cohort comprised two women and a few men aged 18 to 49 years. For each donor, CD4 naive and CD4 memory were each run on three plates, CD8 naive on two plates, and CD8 memory on one plate. To estimate repertoire size and how much clonotypes are shared between individuals, the study performed deep sequencing of blood TCR repertoires from a few healthy adults. To increase sequencing depth and limit assay-specific biases, different laboratories used diverse techniques to prepare libraries and sequence TCR repertoires. Between about 0.9 and 10 billion PBMCs per donor were obtained by leukapheresis. General findings and caveats noted by the study authors: When a handful of donors were compared, the shared fraction of clonotypes was around 5.1% for naive CD4, around 3.6% for naive CD8, 2% to 2.5% for memory CD4, and less than 0.5% for memory CD8. Naive subsets generally had larger estimated clonotype richness than memory subsets did. Incomplete sequencing was indicated by rarefaction of sorted-subset datasets, despite the large sequencing depth. Clonotypes shared by all four sorted-subset donors showed higher generation probabilities than non-shared clonotypes. The small number of donors limited the genetic and exposure-history diversity represented. Sampling was limited to blood, and TCR repertoires in tissue likely differ from TCR repertoires in blood. Pairwise subsampling indicated that sequencing depth was expected to affect the degree of clonotype sharing among donors.

Healthy HIV-negative adults with no recently reported acute infections or vaccinations were included as donors. All donors were Caucasian adults living in Nashville, Tennessee, USA. CD4+ T cells were enriched by magnetic negative selection, after which naive cells were positively selected on CD45RA and the negative fraction was taken as the memory subset. Blood was collected by leukapheresis, and PBMCs were isolated by Ficoll-Histopaque density gradient centrifugation and then cryopreserved in liquid nitrogen vapor phase. Analytical flow cytometry was used to check the purity and quantity of each magnetically sorted T cell population. From each sorted fraction, genomic DNA was isolated and quantified by UV absorbance on a Nanodrop 2000c. Using the deep immunoSEQ assay, multiplex PCR amplified TCR CDR3 regions from genomic DNA. Extracted genomic DNA from each cell subset was distributed evenly across all wells of several immunoSEQ 96-well plates, and each plate was treated as a replicate. For sorted subsets, 150 to 250 ng genomic DNA, equal to 30,000 or so T cell genomes, was loaded into each replicate PCR. The purified libraries were quantified using a Qubit 3.0 fluorometer, sized with a Bioanalyzer 2100, and then quantified again using the KAPA Library Quantification kit. Every immunoSEQ 96-well plate was sequenced on a separate single-read 150-cycle Illumina NextSeq 550 flow cell. The original methods were these. Because the immunoSEQ output included only junctional sequences and no quality scores, the filtering could not be the same as the filtering used for full-length reads. To assign V/J genes and CDR3, sequences were annotated against IMGT germline references using PyIR, a Python wrapper for IgBLAST v1.9. Any read was removed if the V/J assignment was weak (E-value above 1e-6), the CDR3 was missing, or the read contained stop codons, out-of-frame junctions, or ambiguous translated residues. V3J clonotypes were defined by identical inferred V gene, J gene, and CDR3 amino acid sequence. Percentage overlap between repertoires was computed as shared unique clonotypes divided by the size of the smaller repertoire. RTK rarefaction, the Chao1 estimator, and Recon v2.1 estimates of unobserved clonotypes were used to assess repertoire richness. Generation probabilities for all TCRbeta clonotypes obtained by the gDNA method from four donors were computed using OLGA. Drawn from immuneACCESS, this table holds only the in-frame rearrangements with V and J called that TCRdb kept. Clones are partly lost; checked studies trace under half to an unresolved V gene and leave the rest unexplained. V and J calls and clone size are copied from that table; D and trimming were computed from the DNA. This sample gives 730,000 or so clones in total; roughly 70% of them show up just once. Clones ranked in the top ten supply approximately 2% of the sample.

The sample consisted of memory CD4+ T cells sorted from blood. The cell subset or site label here, explained by the study, means: CD45RA-negative fraction. This TCR derives from a woman in her twenties or thirties in good health.

In nucleotide form, the sequence is TGCAGTGCTACCTTGGCCATGGAAGCTTTCTTT. Its protein product is CSATLAMEAFF. The chain is encoded by TRBV20-1 joined to TRBJ1-1; the D gene remains uncertain. A distance of 11 bases separates the germline ends of V and J, which lose 4 bases and 8 bases respectively. Sequences DFQATT (CDR1) and SNEGSKA (CDR2) are obtained from the germline V gene (reference sequence). Reading from cysteine to phenylalanine, the CDR3 counts 11 amino acids. Only the CDR3 DNA is retained, 33 bases long and in frame from the first base.